This T cell receptor (beta chain) was retrieved from a study of blood T cell repertoires in COVID-19. Across the study: Sources were T cells, B-cell-depleted T cells, or PBMCs; the material itself was cDNA or gDNA.

Data came from immunoSEQ multiplex PCR; TCRdb stores just in-frame clones and leaves some out. The sample carries some 35,000 clones, roughly three quarters recorded once. The sequenced sample consisted of peripheral blood. This TCR derives from a man aged 80 or over with acute or convalescent COVID-19.

The CDR3 is CASRNSGTGGMAEAFF. The CDR3 region has the DNA TGTGCCAGCAGAAATTCCGGGACAGGGGGGATGGCTGAAGCTTTCTTT. V gene TRBV3-1 (or the pseudogene TRBV3-2) combines with J gene TRBJ1-1; 11 nucleotides line up with TRBD1. CDR3 size: 16 residues. V lost 6 bases, J lost 6 bases, and 12 bases stayed unmatched. The germline CDR1 and CDR2 sequences are LGHDT and YNNKEL (reference sequence).